This TCR beta chain comes out of a study of shared clonotypes between healthy human individuals. Study at large: Donors had three CD4 naive, three CD4 memory, two CD8 naive and one CD8 memory plate apiece.

Losses at the gene ends were 4 bases for V and 2 bases for J; bases not matched to a gene: 3. Germline assignment: CDR1 SGHNT and CDR2 YYREEE (reference sequence). The CDR3 loop spans 14 amino acids. General observations from the study: Few donors restricted represented genetic and exposure-history diversity. Naive subsets usually exceeded memory subsets in estimated richness. Around 5.4% of naive CD4 clonotypes were common to a few donors.

On this clone: What it binds is unknown.

Generated by immunoSEQ multiplex PCR, the TCRdb table keeps only in-frame clones and is missing some. The table has about 770,000 clones, around 77% seen once; the top ten hold about 1.8%. Source material: memory CD4+ T cells sorted from blood. As for subset: CD45RA-negative fraction. This sequence was found in a woman under 40 in good health. The chain links TRBV5-4 to TRBJ1-5; 7 bases are shared with TRBD1. In DNA form, the CDR3 reads TGTGCCAGCAGCACCGGACAGGGCAATCAGCCCCAGCATTTT. Amino acid sequence: CASSTGQGNQPQHF.